The clone carrying this T cell receptor (beta chain) was counted a few times. What it binds is unknown. CDR3 size: 15 residues. V lost 1 base and J lost 5; bases outside the gene matches: 7. The study defined stable Graves' hyperthyroidism as no ophthalmopathy progression within 18 months. Newly diagnosed patients aged 18 to 65 had hyperthyroidism of under 2 months' duration. The source of the sample is a study of T cells in Graves' hyperthyroidism and ophthalmopathy. TCR beta CDR3 regions were amplified from RNA transcripts. First-round RT-PCR with HTBI primers amplified the TCR CDR3 region. TCRdb passed the multiplex PCR reads through MiXCR, listing each CDR3 protein once. The table includes around 690,000 distinct CDR3 sequences, about 18% detected once. Findings of the study overall: Blood also held most thyroid clonotypes expanded beyond 0.001. A model of 13 V-J features distinguished ophthalmopathy from stable hyperthyroidism.

Sequencing input: blood. The chain joins TRBV12-3 or TRBV12-4 to TRBJ2-5; 7 bases fit TRBD2. This receptor was obtained from a man in his fifties or sixties with Graves' hyperthyroidism. CDR3 protein: CASSLVGLGEETQYF. CDR3 nucleotides: TGTGCCAGCAGTTTAGTCGGACTAGGGGAGGAGACCCAGTACTTC.